One T cell receptor beta chain is described in this entry. Methods used by the authors: Quantification of nucleated cells was approximated via reference gene primer amplification. The table came from immunoSEQ multiplex PCR; TCRdb's copy has only in-frame clones and leaves some out. V, J and clone size reflect that table, while D and trimming were determined from the DNA. This repertoire shows approximately 250,000 clones, approximately 80% found once; its top ten account for about 2%. This record comes from a study of blood T cell repertoires in COVID-19. CDR1 and CDR2 from the germline V gene are SGHTA and FQGNSA. V lost 5 bases and J lost 8, with 19 bases in between. This CDR3 contains 15 residues.

This chain connects TRBV7-2 to TRBJ2-4; tentatively, D is TRBD2 (6 bases). The source is a man between 35 and 55 years old who had recovered from COVID-19. The sequenced material came from peripheral blood. Here the CDR3 reads CASSPLSAGYDIQYF. The DNA of the CDR3 is TGTGCCAGCAGCCCGCTGTCGGCGGGATACGACATTCAGTACTTC.